The clone carrying this T cell receptor beta chain was seen only a few times. The data belong to a study of blood T cells in healthy people across ages. V lost 6 bases and J lost 0; bases outside the gene matches: 4. Germline V gene sequence: CDR1 MNHEY, CDR2 SVGAGI. CDR3 length: 14 residues. A J-beta primer mix and a sample-barcoded 5' primer were used in a second PCR of about 6 to 12 cycles. TCRdb fed the 5' RACE reads into MiXCR, producing one record per CDR3 protein. The sample includes 800,000 to 1,300,000 distinct CDR3 sequences, around 27% of them seen just once. Separately, the same data were catalogued under a study of T cells of mothers and their children.

Material: blood. The chain employs TRBV6-5 and TRBJ2-5, with 7 positions matching TRBD1. This TCR derives from a girl aged 2 to 10 in good health. The CDR3 region has the DNA TGTGCCAGCAGACAGACAGGGCACCAAGAGACCCAGTACTTC. It translates to CASRQTGHQETQYF.